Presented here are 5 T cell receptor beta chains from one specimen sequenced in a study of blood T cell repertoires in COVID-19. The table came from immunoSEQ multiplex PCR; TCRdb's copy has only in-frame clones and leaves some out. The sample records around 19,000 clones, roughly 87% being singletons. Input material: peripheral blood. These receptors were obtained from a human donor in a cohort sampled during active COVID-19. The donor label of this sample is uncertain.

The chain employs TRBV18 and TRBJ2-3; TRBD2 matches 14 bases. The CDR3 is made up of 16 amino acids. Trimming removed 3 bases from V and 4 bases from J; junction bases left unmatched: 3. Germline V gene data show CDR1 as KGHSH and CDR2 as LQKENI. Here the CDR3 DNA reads TGTGCCAGCTCACCCGGGACTAGCGGGAGCTCAGATACGCAGTATTTT. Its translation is CASSPGTSGSSDTQYF.

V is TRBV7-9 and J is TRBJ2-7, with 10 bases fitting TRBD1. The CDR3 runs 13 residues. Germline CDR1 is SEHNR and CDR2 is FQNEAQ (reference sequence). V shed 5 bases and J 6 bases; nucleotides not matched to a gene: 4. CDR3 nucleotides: TGTGCCAGCAGCAGGGACAGGGGAGGCGAGCAGTACTTC. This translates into CASSRDRGGEQYF.

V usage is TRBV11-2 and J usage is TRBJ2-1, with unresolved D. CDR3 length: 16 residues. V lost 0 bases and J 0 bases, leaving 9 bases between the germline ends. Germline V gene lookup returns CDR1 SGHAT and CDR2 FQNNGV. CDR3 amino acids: CASSLDLWSSYNEQFF. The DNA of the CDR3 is TGTGCCAGCAGCTTAGATCTGTGGAGCTCCTACAATGAGCAGTTCTTC.

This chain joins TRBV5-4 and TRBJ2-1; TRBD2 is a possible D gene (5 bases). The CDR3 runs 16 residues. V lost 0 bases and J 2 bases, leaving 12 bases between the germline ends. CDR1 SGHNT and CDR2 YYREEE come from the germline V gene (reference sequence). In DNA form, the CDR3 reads TGTGCCAGCAGCTTGGCCAACCGAGGGCCCTACAATGAGCAGTTCTTC. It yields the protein CASSLANRGPYNEQFF.

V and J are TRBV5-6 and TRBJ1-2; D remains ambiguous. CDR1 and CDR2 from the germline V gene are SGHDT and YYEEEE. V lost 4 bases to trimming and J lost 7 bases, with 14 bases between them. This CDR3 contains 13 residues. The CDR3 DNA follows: TGTGCCAGCAGCCCAGGTGGGTTACGTGGCTACACCTTC. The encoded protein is CASSPGGLRGYTF.